The 16 T cell receptor beta chains listed next were all sequenced from one sample in a study of cytomegalovirus exposure and HLA in healthy donors (dated by TCRdb to between 2016 and 2019). Libraries were built with the immunoSEQ multiplex PCR assay. For the multiplex PCR, a mixture combining 60 forward primers for TCR Vbeta segments and 13 reverse primers for TCR Jbeta segments was used. The table comes from immuneACCESS by way of TCRdb, which keeps in-frame sequences with V and J called. Part of the clones is missing from these tables; in studies checked, under half for an unresolved V gene and the rest for unknown reasons. In all, the sample holds some 110,000 clones, and 75% to 90% of those were seen once. Of the sample, around 2% is held by the ten largest clones. Sequencing used PBMCs. These TCRs come from a young man in good health and CMV-seronegative.

The chain is built from TRBV7-9 and TRBJ1-6; the D is unclear. V lost 1 base and J 6 bases, leaving 10 bases between the germline ends. Germline lookup yields CDR1 SEHNR and CDR2 FQNEAQ (reference sequence). The CDR3 totals 15 residues. The CDR3 region is CASSLVEGVNSPLHF. CDR3 nucleotides: TGTGCCAGCAGCTTAGTCGAGGGAGTTAATTCACCCCTCCACTTT. Full variable domain (rest looked up from reference TRBV7-9 and TRBJ1-6): DTGVSQNPRHKITKRGQNVTFRCDPISEHNRLYWYRQTLGQGPEFLTYFQNEAQLEKSRLLSDRFSAERPKGSFSTLEIQRTEQGDSAMYLCASSLVEGVNSPLHFGNGTRLTVT.

This chain links TRBV6-6 with TRBJ2-1; TRBD1 agrees at 7 bases. CDR1 MNHNY and CDR2 SVGAGI come from the germline V gene (reference sequence). Unmatched junction bases numbered 1, after V lost 2 bases and J lost 3 bases. The CDR3 is 14 residues long. This chain's CDR3 is CASSYRTGYNEQFF. The CDR3, as DNA: TGTGCCAGCAGTTACCGGACAGGCTACAATGAGCAGTTCTTC.

This clone has only one observation. This chain links TRBV6-1 with TRBJ2-3; 8 nucleotides agree with TRBD2. The V gene's germline CDR1 is MNHNS and CDR2 SASEGT. V lost 4 bases and J lost 6; bases outside the gene matches: 9. The length of the CDR3 is 15 residues. In DNA, the CDR3 is TGTGCCAGCAGTGCGGGGGGGGACTCTTTGGATACGCAGTATTTT. It translates to CASSAGGDSLDTQYF.

V is TRBV4-1 and J is TRBJ2-5; 8 positions match TRBD2. The CDR3 is 15 residues long. J lost 5 bases, V lost 2 bases, and 7 bases had no gene match. Germline-derived CDR1 and CDR2 are MGHRA and YSYEKL. The CDR3 spells CASSQSRGGLETQYF. The DNA for the CDR3 is TGCGCCAGCAGCCAAAGCCGGGGGGGCCTCGAGACCCAGTACTTC.

The rearrangement joins TRBV5-1 to TRBJ2-4; TRBD1 matches at 8 bases. CDR1 is SGHRS, CDR2 YFSETQ, per germline. The J segment lost 6 bases and the V segment lost 4 bases, leaving 6 bases of the junction unmatched. The CDR3 sequence is 14 residues long. The CDR3 spells CASSQGQGGNIQYF. Here the CDR3 DNA reads TGCGCCAGCAGCCAAGGACAGGGCGGAAACATTCAGTACTTC.

The V gene is TRBV6-4, the J gene TRBJ2-5; the match to TRBD2 covers 8 bases. CDR1 and CDR2 (germline): MRHNA, SNTAGT. V lost 3 bases and J lost 1; bases outside the gene matches: 4. This CDR3 comprises 15 residues. CDR3 sequence (DNA): TGTGCCAGCAGTGAGCAAGCGGGGGCCCAAGAGACCCAGTACTTC. Protein sequence: CASSEQAGAQETQYF.

V gene TRBV7-2 combines with J gene TRBJ2-3; perhaps TRBD2 as D (5 bases). V lost 1 base and J 6 bases, leaving 14 bases between the germline ends. CDR3 size: 15 residues. The germline CDR1 and CDR2 sequences are SGHTA and FQGNSA. The CDR3 spells CASSLEPRGPDTQYF. The CDR3 nucleotides read TGTGCCAGCAGCTTAGAACCCCGGGGTCCGGATACGCAGTATTTT. The entire variable domain, with the rest obtained from reference TRBV7-2 and TRBJ2-3, is as follows: GAGVSQSPSNKVTEKGKDVELRCDPISGHTALYWYRQSLGQGLEFLIYFQGNSAPDKSGLPSDRFSAERTGGSVSTLTIQRTQQEDSAVYLCASSLEPRGPDTQYFGPGTRLTVL.

The V gene is TRBV15, the J gene TRBJ1-1; 7 nucleotides match TRBD1. The CDR3 contains 14 residues. The germline V gene has CDR1 LNHNV and CDR2 YYDKDF (reference sequence). J lost 8 bases, V lost 2 bases, and 8 bases had no gene match. The CDR3 DNA reads TGTGCCACCAGCAGATACTCGGGACAGTTAGAAGCTTTCTTT. It codes for CATSRYSGQLEAFF.

This clone was detected only once. This chain connects TRBV7-2 to TRBJ2-7, with 8 bases fitting TRBD2. CDR1 is SGHTA, CDR2 FQGNSA, per germline. V trimming: 3 bases; J trimming: 7 bases; junction bases outside the gene matches: 14. The CDR3 runs to 16 residues. This CDR3 reads CASSFGIAGLHEEQYF. CDR3 coding DNA: TGTGCCAGCAGCTTTGGTATAGCGGGGCTCCATGAGGAGCAGTACTTC. The entire variable domain, with the rest obtained from reference TRBV7-2 and TRBJ2-7, is as follows: GAGVSQSPSNKVTEKGKDVELRCDPISGHTALYWYRQSLGQGLEFLIYFQGNSAPDKSGLPSDRFSAERTGGSVSTLTIQRTQQEDSAVYLCASSFGIAGLHEEQYFGPGTRLTVT.

The genes are TRBV7-9 and TRBJ1-2; tentatively, D is TRBD1 (5 bases). V lost 2 bases and J lost 7, with 17 bases in between. The CDR3 runs to 15 residues. CDR1 and CDR2 from the germline V gene are SEHNR and FQNEAQ (reference sequence). The CDR3 DNA is TGTGCCAGCAGCTTAACTGGAGGCACGGGGGTTGGCTACACCTTC. Translation gives CASSLTGGTGVGYTF. Supplemented by reference TRBV7-9 and TRBJ1-2, the full variable domain reads DTGVSQNPRHKITKRGQNVTFRCDPISEHNRLYWYRQTLGQGPEFLTYFQNEAQLEKSRLLSDRFSAERPKGSFSTLEIQRTEQGDSAMYLCASSLTGGTGVGYTFGSGTRLTVV.

This chain connects TRBV4-3 to TRBJ2-1; TRBD2 matches 7 bases. V gave up 4 bases and J gave up 8 bases; unmatched junction bases: 11. The CDR3 is 15 amino acids. The germline V gene has CDR1 LGHNA and CDR2 YSLEER. The CDR3 spells CASSPRHRGEDEQFF. For the CDR3, the DNA is TGCGCCAGCAGCCCCCGCCATCGGGGGGAGGATGAGCAGTTCTTC.

This chain joins TRBV10-3 and TRBJ1-5; D is unresolved. The CDR3 covers 16 residues. The germline V gene has CDR1 ENHRY and CDR2 SYGVKD. Between the trimmed V and J ends, which lost 0 bases and 0 bases, there was a span of 9 bases. In nucleotides, the CDR3 is TGTGCCATCAGTGAGTCGTGGCAGAATAGCAATCAGCCCCAGCATTTT. It yields the protein CAISESWQNSNQPQHF.

The V gene is TRBV9, the J gene TRBJ1-2, with D maybe TRBD1 (5 bases). This CDR3 contains 14 residues. The germline V and J ends were trimmed by 2 bases and 3 bases, with 11 bases remaining between them. CDR1 and CDR2 from the germline V gene are SGDLS and YYNGEE. Here the CDR3 reads CASSVGQKDYGYTF. CDR3 sequence (DNA): TGTGCCAGCAGCGTGGGGCAGAAGGACTATGGCTACACCTTC.

This clone was seen only once. The CDR3 region is CASSLTEGETLNTEAFF. DNA of the CDR3: TGCGCCAGCAGCCTAACGGAGGGAGAGACCCTTAACACTGAAGCTTTCTTT. V gene TRBV4-3 combines with J gene TRBJ1-1; D remains unclear. This CDR3 is 17 amino acids long. The germline V gene encodes CDR1 LGHNA and CDR2 YSLEER. Trimming shortened V by 4 bases and J by 2 bases, and 20 bases separated the two germline ends.

The J gene is TRBJ2-1, the V gene TRBV9; TRBD2 agrees at 8 bases. CDR1 and CDR2 (germline): SGDLS, YYNGEE. This CDR3 contains 15 residues. Trimming took 1 base from V and 7 from J; bases not matched to a gene: 7. The DNA for the CDR3 is TGTGCCAGCAGCGTATGGACTAGCCCTGGGAATGAGCAGTTCTTC. This codes for CASSVWTSPGNEQFF.

This chain links TRBV27 with TRBJ2-2; D may be TRBD2 (6 bases). Germline-derived CDR1 and CDR2 are MNHEY and SMNVEV (reference sequence). The CDR3 totals 16 residues. Trimming took 7 bases from V and 0 from J, leaving 15 bases between them. CDR3 protein: CASNWRRGANTGELFF. In DNA, the CDR3 is TGTGCCAGCAACTGGCGGCGGGGCGCGAACACCGGGGAGCTGTTTTTT.